These 20 T cell receptor beta chains were all obtained from the same sample, sequenced in a study of blood T cell repertoires in COVID-19. This table comes from immunoSEQ multiplex PCR, and its TCRdb copy is limited to in-frame clones, with some not included. The table lists 100,000 to 120,000 clones, 88% of them singletons. Sequenced sample: peripheral blood. The receptors were sampled from a human donor in a cohort sampled during active COVID-19.

This clone has a handful of counts. The chain has TRBV2 and TRBJ2-7; 9 bases agree with TRBD1. Germline CDR1 reads SNHLY; CDR2 reads FYNNEI. J gave up 0 bases and V 5 bases, and 5 bases lay outside the gene matches. The CDR3 covers 15 residues. The CDR3 nucleotides read TGTGCCAGCAGTTGGGACAGGGTGAGCTCCTACGAGCAGTACTTC. Translation gives CASSWDRVSSYEQYF.

J is TRBJ1-5 and V is TRBV16, with D tentatively TRBD1 (5 bases). Trimming pared 3 bases from V and 5 bases from J, leaving 11 bases between. Germline-derived CDR1 and CDR2 are KGHSY and FQNENV. The CDR3 sequence is 14 residues long. The CDR3 coding sequence is TGTGCCAGCAGCCAGGGCCAGGGTTATCAGCCCCAGCATTTT. Protein: CASSQGQGYQPQHF. The complete variable domain, with remaining parts taken from reference TRBV16 and TRBJ1-5, reads GEEVAQTPKHLVRGEGQKAKLYCAPIKGHSYVFWYQQVLKNEFKFLISFQNENVFDETGMPKERFSAKCLPNSPCSLEIQATKLEDSAVYFCASSQGQGYQPQHFGDGTRLSIL.

V gene TRBV7-9 combines with J gene TRBJ2-5; no clear D. V dropped 5 bases and J dropped 5 bases, with 12 bases sitting between them. Germline CDR1 and CDR2: SEHNR and FQNEAQ (reference sequence). This CDR3 comprises 13 residues. For the CDR3, the DNA is TGTGCCAGCAGCCCCCCCCTCGGTGAGACCCAGTACTTC. Its protein is CASSPPLGETQYF.

The chain recombines TRBV2 with TRBJ1-2, with unresolved D. Trimming cost V 7 bases and J 4 bases, with 13 bases left between them. The germline V gene encodes CDR1 SNHLY and CDR2 FYNNEI. The CDR3 has 13 amino acids. The CDR3 protein is CASTQDLPYGYTF. Here the CDR3 DNA reads TGTGCCAGCACTCAGGATTTGCCCTATGGCTACACCTTC.

This clone was picked up one time. The gene calls are TRBV18 and TRBJ2-1; possibly TRBD1 for D (7 bases). V gave up 10 bases and J gave up 6 bases, with 16 bases separating them. This CDR3 has 13 residues. The germline CDR1 and CDR2 sequences are KGHSH and LQKENI. The CDR3 nucleotides are TGTGCCACCCAAGACCAGGGGGGCAATGAGCAGTTCTTC. It encodes CATQDQGGNEQFF.

As DNA, the CDR3 is TGCGCCAGCAGCTTGGACAGGCCTGGGGAAGGCTACACCTTC. Translated: CASSLDRPGEGYTF. The chain links TRBV5-1 to TRBJ1-2; D perhaps matches TRBD1 (5 bases). Deletions cut 0 bases from V and 8 bases from J, with 14 bases between. This CDR3 has 14 residues. CDR1 and CDR2 (germline): SGHRS, YFSETQ.

The count of this clone is one. The chain uses TRBV11-3 and TRBJ1-6; D gene ambiguous. Trimming cost V 0 bases and J 7 bases, with 4 bases left between them. CDR1 SGHNT and CDR2 YENEEA come from the germline V gene. The CDR3 totals 13 residues. The CDR3 region has the DNA TGTGCCAGCAGCTTAGACCTAAATTCACCCCTCCACTTT. Amino acid sequence: CASSLDLNSPLHF.

This clone appeared once. Sequence at one end of the junction differs from germline and may be a read error. The gene calls are TRBV7-7 and TRBJ2-3, with 7 bases lining up with TRBD2. This CDR3 is 16 amino acids long. In germline, CDR1 is SSHAT, CDR2 FNYEAQ (reference sequence). In DNA, the CDR3 is TGTGCTAGCAGCTTACTTACTAGCGCGAACACAGATACGCAGTATTTT. The encoded protein is CASSLLTSANTDTQYF.

The sample holds one count of this clone. The rearrangement uses TRBV4-1 and TRBJ2-1; a possible D gene is TRBD2 (6 bases). The CDR3 totals 16 residues. The germline gives CDR1 MGHRA, CDR2 YSYEKL. With 4 bases removed from V and 0 bases from J, the gap between germline ends came to 13 bases. CDR3 region: CASSPPLGGSYNEQFF. CDR3 sequence (DNA): TGCGCCAGCAGCCCCCCCCTGGGGGGCTCCTACAATGAGCAGTTCTTC.

J is TRBJ2-3 and V is TRBV7-9, with a possible D match to TRBD2 (7 bases). CDR3 length equals 16 residues. The ends were cut back, 5 bases at V and 5 bases at J, with 20 bases in the middle. Germline CDR1 is SEHNR and CDR2 is FQNEAQ (reference sequence). The CDR3 reads CASSPLGGGLGDTQYF. The DNA for the CDR3 is TGTGCCAGCAGCCCGTTAGGGGGGGGGCTGGGAGATACGCAGTATTTT.

The genes are TRBV28 and TRBJ1-2; D remains ambiguous. This CDR3 comprises 14 residues. Germline V lookup: CDR1 MDHEN, CDR2 SYDVKM. Trimming took off 5 bases at V and 4 bases at J, with 14 bases between the two ends. CDR3 protein: CASSPRVEGYGYTF. The CDR3 nucleotides are TGTGCCAGCAGTCCCCGGGTAGAAGGCTATGGCTACACCTTC.

The CDR3, as DNA: TGTGCCAGCAGCCTAGGACTAGCGGGAGGGCCTGGGGATACGCAGTATTTT. Translated: CASSLGLAGGPGDTQYF. This chain links TRBV3-1 (or the pseudogene TRBV3-2) with TRBJ2-3; 15 bases are a match to TRBD2. The V gene's germline CDR1 is LGHDT and CDR2 YNNKEL (reference sequence). The CDR3 contains 17 residues. The trim removed 4 bases at V and 6 bases at J, leaving 8 bases unmatched.

This CDR3 reads CASSVRGDLSYNEQFF. In nucleotides, the CDR3 is TGTGCCAGCAGCGTTCGGGGGGACTTGTCCTACAATGAGCAGTTCTTC. The chain couples TRBV5-5 to TRBJ2-1, with 7 nucleotides matching TRBD2. V lost 4 bases, J lost 1 base, and 8 bases stayed unmatched. The CDR3 length is 16 residues. Per the germline V gene, CDR1 is SGHKS and CDR2 is YYEKEE (reference sequence).

CDR3 loop: CATSDLSGFNTDTQYF. DNA of the CDR3: TGTGCCACCAGTGATTTGTCAGGGTTTAACACAGATACGCAGTATTTT. The chain couples TRBV24-1 to TRBJ2-3; D might be TRBD1 (5 bases). Germline CDR1 KGHDR, CDR2 SFDVKD. The CDR3 has 16 residues. The V gene lost 0 bases and the J gene lost 2 bases, with 11 bases spanning the gap.

This clone was seen a few times. The V gene is TRBV5-1, the J gene TRBJ2-2; no firm D call. Germline V CDR1 and CDR2: SGHRS, YFSETQ. The CDR3 is made up of 15 amino acids. V gave up 2 bases and J gave up 0 bases, with 8 bases separating them. The DNA of the CDR3 is TGCGCCAGCAGCTTAGGAGCGCCGAACACCGGGGAGCTGTTTTTT. As protein: CASSLGAPNTGELFF.

J is TRBJ1-1 and V is TRBV13, with D perhaps TRBD1 (6 bases). V shed 5 bases and J shed 11 bases, with 15 bases lying between them. Germline values: CDR1 PRHDT, CDR2 FYEKMQ (reference sequence). CDR3 length equals 12 residues. The CDR3 loop is CASSPKGQTAFF. The CDR3 DNA follows: TGTGCCAGCAGCCCCAAAGGACAGACCGCTTTCTTT. The full variable domain, completed using reference TRBV13 and TRBJ1-1, is AAGVIQSPRHLIKEKRETATLKCYPIPRHDTVYWYQQGPGQDPQFLISFYEKMQSDKGSIPDRFSAQQFSDYHSELNMSSLELGDSALYFCASSPKGQTAFFGQGTRLTVV.

V and J are TRBV7-9 and TRBJ2-5, with 7 bases identical to TRBD1. After removal of 1 base from V and 4 bases from J, the junction contained 9 bases not matched to a gene. The length of the CDR3 is 16 residues. The germline V gene encodes CDR1 SEHNR and CDR2 FQNEAQ (reference sequence). The CDR3 DNA reads TGTGCCAGCAGCTTAGAGTTTGCAGGGGGTAGAGAGACCCAGTACTTC. Amino acid sequence: CASSLEFAGGRETQYF. Full variable domain (remainder filled in from reference TRBV7-9 and TRBJ2-5): DTGVSQNPRHKITKRGQNVTFRCDPISEHNRLYWYRQTLGQGPEFLTYFQNEAQLEKSRLLSDRFSAERPKGSFSTLEIQRTEQGDSAMYLCASSLEFAGGRETQYFGPGTRLLVL.

The chain recombines TRBV6-5 with TRBJ1-1, with 11 bases lining up with TRBD1. Germline V gene sequence: CDR1 MNHEY, CDR2 SVGAGI. Losses at the gene ends were 7 bases for V and 4 bases for J; bases not matched to a gene: 8. The CDR3 length is 15 residues. CDR3 bases: TGTGCCAGCATCCTTGGGGGGACAGGGGGCACTGAAGCTTTCTTT. Translated: CASILGGTGGTEAFF.

The chain combines TRBV4-1 with TRBJ2-7; 7 bases agree with TRBD2. The CDR3 runs 14 residues. J was trimmed by 0 bases and V by 3 bases; bases with no gene match: 2. The germline V gene has CDR1 MGHRA and CDR2 YSYEKL. Here the CDR3 reads CASSQRESSYEQYF. CDR3 nucleotides: TGCGCCAGCAGCCAGCGGGAGAGCTCCTACGAGCAGTACTTC.

This rearrangement joins TRBV6-5 to TRBJ1-1, with 8 bases identical to TRBD1. The germline CDR1 and CDR2 sequences are MNHEY and SVGAGI. The CDR3 has 15 residues. Unmatched junction bases numbered 3, after V lost 2 bases and J lost 1 base. The chain's CDR3 is CASSYQGQANTEAFF. The CDR3 DNA is TGTGCCAGCAGTTACCAGGGACAGGCGAACACTGAAGCTTTCTTT.